This T cell receptor beta chain stems from a study of cytomegalovirus exposure and HLA in healthy donors. Germline V CDR1 and CDR2: SGHAT, FQNNGV. The V and J ends lost 4 bases and 5 bases respectively, with 9 bases between them. CDR3 size: 13 residues. About this clone: Its antigen is unidentified.

The PCR was carried out with 60 Vbeta primers and 13 Jbeta primers. TCRdb keeps only in-frame clones here, not all; method: immunoSEQ multiplex PCR. This table has about 200,000 clones, around 88% appearing once. Study observations and caveats: The listing of approximately 160 TCR beta chains classed them as cytomegalovirus-associated.

This clonotype originated in a woman aged 25 to 39 in good health and CMV-seronegative. The specimen was PBMCs. The chain joins TRBV11-2 to TRBJ2-1; D perhaps matches TRBD2 (6 bases). The CDR3 DNA sequence: TGTGCCAGCAGCTCCGGGGGAGACAATGAGCAGTTCTTC. This codes for CASSSGGDNEQFF.